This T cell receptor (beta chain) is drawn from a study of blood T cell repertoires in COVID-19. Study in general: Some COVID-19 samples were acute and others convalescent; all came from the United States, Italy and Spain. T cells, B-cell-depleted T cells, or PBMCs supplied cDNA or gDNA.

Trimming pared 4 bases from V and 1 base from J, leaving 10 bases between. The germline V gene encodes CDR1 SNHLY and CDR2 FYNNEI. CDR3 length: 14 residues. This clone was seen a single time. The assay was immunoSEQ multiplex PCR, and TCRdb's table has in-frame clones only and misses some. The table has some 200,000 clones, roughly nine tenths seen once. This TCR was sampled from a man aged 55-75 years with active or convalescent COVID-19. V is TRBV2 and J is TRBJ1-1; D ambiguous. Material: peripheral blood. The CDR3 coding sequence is TGTGCCAGCAGTGTGGGCAGATCGAACACTGAAGCTTTCTTT. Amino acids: CASSVGRSNTEAFF.